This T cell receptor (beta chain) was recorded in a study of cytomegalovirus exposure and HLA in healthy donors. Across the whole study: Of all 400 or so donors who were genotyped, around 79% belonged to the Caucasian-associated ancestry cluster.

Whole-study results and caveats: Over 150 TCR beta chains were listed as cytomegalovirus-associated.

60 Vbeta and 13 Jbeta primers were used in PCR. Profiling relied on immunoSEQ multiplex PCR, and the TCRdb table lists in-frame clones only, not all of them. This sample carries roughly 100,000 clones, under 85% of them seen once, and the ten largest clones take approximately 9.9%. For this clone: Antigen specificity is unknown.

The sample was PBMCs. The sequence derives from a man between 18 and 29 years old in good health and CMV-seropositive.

CDR3 protein: CASSQLLGRGTEAFF. The CDR3 DNA reads TGTGCCAGCAGCCAATTACTAGGGAGGGGGACTGAAGCTTTCTTT. The chain uses TRBV7-9 and TRBJ1-1, with D perhaps matching TRBD1 (6 bases). Looked up from germline, CDR1 is SEHNR and CDR2 is FQNEAQ (reference sequence). The CDR3 loop spans 15 amino acids. V was clipped by 5 bases and J by 5 bases, with 18 bases between them.